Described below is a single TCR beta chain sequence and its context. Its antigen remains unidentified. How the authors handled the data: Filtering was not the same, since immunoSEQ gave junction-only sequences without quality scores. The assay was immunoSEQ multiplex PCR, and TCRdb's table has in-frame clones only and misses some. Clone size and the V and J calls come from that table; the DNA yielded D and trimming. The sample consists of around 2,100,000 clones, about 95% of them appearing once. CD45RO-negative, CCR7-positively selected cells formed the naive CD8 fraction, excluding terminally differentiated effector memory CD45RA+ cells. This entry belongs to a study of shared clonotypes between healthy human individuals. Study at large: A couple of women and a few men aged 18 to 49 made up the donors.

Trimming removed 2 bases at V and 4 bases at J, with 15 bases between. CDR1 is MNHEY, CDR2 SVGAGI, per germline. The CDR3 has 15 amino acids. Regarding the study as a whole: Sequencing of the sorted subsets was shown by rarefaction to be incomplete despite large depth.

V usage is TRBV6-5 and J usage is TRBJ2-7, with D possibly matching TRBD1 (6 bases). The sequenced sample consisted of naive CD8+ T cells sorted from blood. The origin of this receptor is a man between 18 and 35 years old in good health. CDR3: CASSYVAEQGYEQYF. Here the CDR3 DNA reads TGTGCCAGCAGTTACGTCGCGGAACAGGGTTACGAGCAGTACTTC.